This record concerns one TCR beta chain sequence. The antigen is undetermined. This sample stems from a study of shared clonotypes between healthy human individuals. Per germline, CDR1 KGHSH and CDR2 LQKENI. The CDR3 runs to 13 residues. J lost 4 bases, V lost 3 bases, and 1 base had no gene match. The data were produced by immunoSEQ multiplex PCR, yet TCRdb's version contains in-frame clones alone and is incomplete. The repertoire holds 550,000 to 700,000 clones, with roughly 72% as singletons. Whole-study results and caveats: Having only a few donors restricted how much genetic and exposure-history diversity was captured.

Sequences were obtained from memory CD4+ T cells sorted from blood. The sample's subset: CD45RA-negative fraction. The TCR sequence derives from a woman aged 25 to 45 in good health. This chain uses TRBV18 with TRBJ2-5, with 8 positions matching TRBD1. CDR3 region: CASSPGTGETQYF. DNA of the CDR3: TGTGCCAGCTCACCCGGGACAGGAGAGACCCAGTACTTC.